The clone carrying this T cell receptor (beta chain) was seen more than once but under ten times. As yet, its antigen is unknown. This sample is drawn from a study of early T cells in non-severe SARS-CoV-2 infection. Study-wide context: From unsorted whole blood, bulk RNA was sequenced, and the chains remained unpaired. Findings and limits, study-wide: The VDJdb matching leaned toward anti-spike CD8 responses and overlooked private and CD4 specificities.

Separate cDNA molecules each had unique molecular identifiers attached to them. TCRdb re-called the 5' RACE reads with MiXCR, one entry per CDR3 protein. The sample yields 85,000 to 95,000 distinct CDR3 sequences, under 15% seen once. The specimen sequenced was whole blood. This TCR derives from an adult who was a healthcare worker with PCR-confirmed SARS-CoV-2 infection or an uninfected control (not recorded which).

The CDR3: CASSFSGDGYTF. The CDR3 bases are TGTGCCAGCAGTTTCAGCGGGGATGGCTACACCTTC. This chain links TRBV12-3 or TRBV12-4 with TRBJ1-2; D is ambiguous. This CDR3 contains 12 residues. V was cut by 3 bases and J by 6 bases, with 8 bases left in between.